In its sample, the clone carrying this T cell receptor (beta chain) was seen many times. The antigen remains undetermined. The authors amplified TCR beta CDR3 regions from RNA transcripts. HTBI primers served in a first-round RT-PCR, which a second-round multiplex PCR followed. TCRdb reprocessed the multiplex PCR reads via MiXCR and lists one record per CDR3 protein. Seen here are more than 300,000 distinct CDR3 sequences, approximately 15% observed once, and the top ten hold 5.5% to 7%. No ophthalmopathy within 18 months of follow-up signified stable hyperthyroidism. Isolation of PBMCs was performed using 9.5 to 10 ml of fresh peripheral blood. These data are taken from a study of Graves' ophthalmopathy and Graves' hyperthyroidism. Study-wide results and caveats: Classification of ophthalmopathy versus stable hyperthyroidism by a 13-signature model yielded around 88% sensitivity and around 81% specificity. Detected in blood as well were most expanded thyroid clonotypes with frequency above 0.001.

Input material: peripheral blood. This clonotype originated in a woman aged 18-30 years with stable Graves' hyperthyroidism.

This CDR3 is CASSFSAQRGGELFF. CDR3 coding DNA: TGTGCCAGCAGCTTTTCAGCTCAACGTGGCGGGGAGCTGTTTTTT. The genes are TRBV7-3 and TRBJ2-2; D not certain. The CDR3 loop spans 15 amino acids. Germline V gene data show CDR1 as SGHTA and CDR2 as FQGTGA. V gave up 3 bases and J gave up 7 bases, with 15 bases separating them.